This T cell receptor beta chain was recorded in a study of cytomegalovirus exposure and HLA in healthy donors. The PCR ran on 60 Vbeta and 13 Jbeta primers. Here immunoSEQ multiplex PCR was the method, and the copy in TCRdb shows in-frame clones only, minus some. The table includes approximately 200,000 clones, approximately 83% detected once. Study-level findings and limits: Another analysis was done later, and it associated 16,951 TCR beta sequences with HLA alleles at 0.05 false discovery rate. Sequencing depth across donors, presence/absence analyses assumed, was roughly uniform. Equally common other TCR beta chains were less clonally expanded than HLA-associated ones, a later analysis found.

A note on this clone: Its antigen is unknown.

Sequencing input: PBMCs. This sequence was found in a boy between 2 and 15 years old in good health and CMV-seronegative.

The CDR3 DNA reads TGTGCCAGTCTGACAAGAAGATCCAATGAGCAGTTCTTC. It is translated as CASLTRRSNEQFF. The rearrangement links TRBV19 to TRBJ2-1, with D hard to call. The CDR3 length is 13 residues. V was cut by 8 bases and J by 6 bases, with 14 bases left in between. The germline CDR1 and CDR2 sequences are LNHDA and SQIVND (reference sequence).